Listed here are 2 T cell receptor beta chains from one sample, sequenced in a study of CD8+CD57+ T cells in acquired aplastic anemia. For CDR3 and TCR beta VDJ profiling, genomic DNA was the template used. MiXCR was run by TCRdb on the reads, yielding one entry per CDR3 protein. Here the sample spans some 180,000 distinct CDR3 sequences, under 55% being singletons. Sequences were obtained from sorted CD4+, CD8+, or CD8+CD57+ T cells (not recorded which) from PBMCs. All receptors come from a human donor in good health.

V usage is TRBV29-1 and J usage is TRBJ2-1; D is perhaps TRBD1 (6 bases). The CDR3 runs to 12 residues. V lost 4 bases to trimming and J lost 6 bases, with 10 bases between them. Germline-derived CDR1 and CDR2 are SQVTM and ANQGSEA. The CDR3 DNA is TGCAGCGTTGGGGGCAGGGGCAATGAGCAGTTCTTC. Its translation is CSVGGRGNEQFF.

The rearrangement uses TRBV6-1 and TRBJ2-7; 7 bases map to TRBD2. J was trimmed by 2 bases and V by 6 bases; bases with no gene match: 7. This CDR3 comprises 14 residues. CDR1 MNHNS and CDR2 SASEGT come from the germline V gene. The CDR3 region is CASRSGAGAYEQYF. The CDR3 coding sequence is TGTGCCAGCAGATCCGGGGCGGGAGCCTACGAGCAGTACTTC.